One and the same sample provided the 11 T cell receptor beta chains below, sequenced in a study of early T cells in non-severe SARS-CoV-2 infection. TCRdb reprocessed the 5' RACE reads with MiXCR, giving one entry per CDR3 protein. The sample records 35,000 to 50,000 distinct CDR3 sequences, roughly 6% being singletons. The sequenced sample was whole blood, obtained at baseline. The source is an adult who was a healthcare worker with PCR-confirmed SARS-CoV-2 infection or an uninfected control (not recorded which).

In the case of this clonotype: At one end, the junction sequence differs from germline, possibly due to a read error. The chain uses TRBV11-2 and TRBJ2-2; 8 bases align to TRBD1. In germline, CDR1 is SGHAT, CDR2 FQNNGV. The CDR3 covers 17 residues. CDR3 loop: CASSSHSGGENTRELFF. DNA of the CDR3: TGTGCCAGCAGCTCTCATTCAGGGGGCGAGAACACCAGGGAGCTGTTTTTT.

The J gene is TRBJ2-2, the V gene TRBV15, with D tentatively TRBD1 or TRBD2 (6 bases each). The CDR3 runs 17 residues. Trimming cost V 0 bases and J 0 bases, with 11 bases left between them. The germline V gene encodes CDR1 LNHNV and CDR2 YYDKDF (reference sequence). The CDR3 nucleotides are TGTGCCACCAGCAGAGAGGGGGGACAACCGAACACCGGGGAGCTGTTTTTT. It codes for CATSREGGQPNTGELFF.

This clonotype was seen at least ten times. The chain joins TRBV30 to TRBJ1-6; no firm D call. Germline CDR1 GTSNPN, CDR2 SVGIG (reference sequence). CDR3 length equals 13 residues. Trimming cost V 5 bases and J 8 bases, with 13 bases left between them. The CDR3 is CAWDPGGYSPLHF. The CDR3 region has the DNA TGTGCCTGGGACCCCGGAGGTTATTCACCCCTCCACTTT.

This clonotype was seen at least ten times. CDR3 residues: CASSPTGPNSPLHF. CDR3 in DNA: TGTGCCAGCAGCCCAACAGGGCCGAATTCACCCCTCCACTTT. J is TRBJ1-6 and V is TRBV7-2, with D possibly TRBD1 on 6 matching bases. Trimming took 5 bases from V and 7 from J, leaving 12 bases between them. This CDR3 spans 14 amino acids. Germline V CDR1 and CDR2: SGHTA, FQGNSA.

This clonotype was picked up many times. The chain is built from TRBV6-2 or TRBV6-3 and TRBJ1-5, with 8 bases identical to TRBD1. The CDR3 consists of 16 residues. The germline V gene has CDR1 MNHEY and CDR2 SVGEGT. The V gene end was trimmed by 6 bases and the J gene end by 3 bases; junction bases not matched to a gene: 10. The CDR3 region is CASRSGQGPYNQPQHF. CDR3 DNA sequence: TGTGCCAGCAGAAGCGGACAGGGACCCTACAATCAGCCCCAGCATTTT.

There are many counts of this clonotype. This chain joins TRBV7-6 and TRBJ2-7; no definite D call. Trimming removed 2 bases from V and 2 bases from J, with 7 bases in between. Germline assignment: CDR1 SGHVS and CDR2 FNYEAQ. The CDR3 totals 13 residues. The CDR3 spells CASSLQAAYEQYF. CDR3 DNA sequence: TGTGCCAGCAGCTTACAGGCAGCCTACGAGCAGTACTTC. Full variable domain (missing parts from reference TRBV7-6 and TRBJ2-7): GAGVSQSPRYKVTKRGQDVALRCDPISGHVSLYWYRQALGQGPEFLTYFNYEAQQDKSGLPNDRFSAERPEGSISTLTIQRTEQRDSAMYRCASSLQAAYEQYFGPGTRLTVT.

The rearrangement uses TRBV21-1 and TRBJ2-3. TRBV21-1 is a recognized pseudogene. This CDR3 has 12 amino acids. The CDR3 reads CASSKGTDTQYF. CDR3 nucleotides: TGTGCCAGCAGCAAAGGCACAGATACGCAGTATTTT.

The chain employs TRBV7-9 and TRBJ1-6; perhaps TRBD1 as D (5 bases). CDR1 and CDR2 (germline): SEHNR, FQNEAQ (reference sequence). The CDR3 is 14 amino acids. V lost 2 bases and J 9 bases, leaving 11 bases between the germline ends. The CDR3 DNA reads as TGTGCCAGCAGCTTAAGGGGCAGCAGTTCACCCCTCCACTTT. Encoded protein: CASSLRGSSSPLHF.

This clonotype was picked up many times. The DNA for the CDR3 is TGTGCCAGCAGCTTGATCGGTTCTGGAAACACCATATATTTT. Residues: CASSLIGSGNTIYF. V is TRBV5-5 and J is TRBJ1-3; D is uncertain. Germline assignment: CDR1 SGHKS and CDR2 YYEKEE (reference sequence). V lost 1 base and J lost 1, with 6 bases in between. The CDR3 has 14 residues.

This clonotype was detected many times. The rearrangement links TRBV5-1 to TRBJ2-3; 8 nucleotides align to TRBD1. The CDR3 is 14 residues long. The trim removed 3 bases at V and 4 bases at J, leaving 4 bases unmatched. In germline, CDR1 is SGHRS, CDR2 YFSETQ. CDR3 sequence: CASSYKTGADTQYF. CDR3 coding DNA: TGCGCCAGCAGCTACAAGACAGGGGCAGATACGCAGTATTTT.

This clonotype appeared many times. The genes are TRBV30 and TRBJ2-5; D is unresolved. V lost 2 bases and J lost 4, with 8 bases in between. Germline CDR1 is GTSNPN and CDR2 is SVGIG (reference sequence). The CDR3 sequence is 12 residues long. CDR3 protein: CAWSLVGETQYF. CDR3 nucleotides: TGTGCCTGGAGTTTGGTAGGAGAGACCCAGTACTTC.